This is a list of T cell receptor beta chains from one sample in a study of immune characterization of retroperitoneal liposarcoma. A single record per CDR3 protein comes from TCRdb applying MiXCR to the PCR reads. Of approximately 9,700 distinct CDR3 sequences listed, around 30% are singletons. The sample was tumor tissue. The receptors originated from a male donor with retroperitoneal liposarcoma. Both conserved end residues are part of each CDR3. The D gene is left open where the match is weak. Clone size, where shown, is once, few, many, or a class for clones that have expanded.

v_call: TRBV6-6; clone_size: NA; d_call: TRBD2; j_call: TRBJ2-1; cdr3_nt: TGTGCCAGCAGTTACTCGACGCGCGGGAGGGGCTACAATGAGCAGTTCTTC; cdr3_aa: CASSYSTRGRGYNEQFF
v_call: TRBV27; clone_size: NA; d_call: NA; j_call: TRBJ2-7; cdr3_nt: TGTGCCAGCAGCCCCTACGGGGGCGCCTACGAGCAGTACTTC; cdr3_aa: CASSPYGGAYEQYF
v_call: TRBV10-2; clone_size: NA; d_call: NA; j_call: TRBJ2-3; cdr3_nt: TGCGCCAGCAGTGACCCGATACGCACAGATACGCAGTATTTT; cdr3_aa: CASSDPIRTDTQYF
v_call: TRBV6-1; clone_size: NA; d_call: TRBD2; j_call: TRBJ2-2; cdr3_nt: TGTGCCAGCAGTTTAGGACTAGCGGGTGGCACCGGGGAGCTGTTTTTT; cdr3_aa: CASSLGLAGGTGELFF
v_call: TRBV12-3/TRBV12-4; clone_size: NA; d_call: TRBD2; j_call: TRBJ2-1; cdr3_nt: TGTGCCAGCAGTGGTAGCGGGGAGGGCCGACAGTCCTACAATGAGCAGTTCTTC; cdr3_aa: CASSGSGEGRQSYNEQFF
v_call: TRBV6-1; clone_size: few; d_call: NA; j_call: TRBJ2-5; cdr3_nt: TGTGCCAGCAGCCGCCGCCCGATATGCCCCTGTGAGCAGTACTTC; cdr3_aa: CASSRRPICPCEQYF
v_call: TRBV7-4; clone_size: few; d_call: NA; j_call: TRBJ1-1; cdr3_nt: TGTGCCAGCAGCCCAGATTCGGGAGGGCCCTATGAAGCTTTCTTT; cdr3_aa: CASSPDSGGPYEAFF
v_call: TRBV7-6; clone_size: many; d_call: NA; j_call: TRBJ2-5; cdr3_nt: TGTGCCAGCAGCTTAGCCCATCGACCCGAGAGGAATGAGCAGTACTTC; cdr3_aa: CASSLAHRPERNEQYF
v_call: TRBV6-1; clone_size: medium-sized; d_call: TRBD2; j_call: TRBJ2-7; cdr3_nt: TGTGCCAGCAGTGAAGCGGGAGGGAGCTCCTACGAGCAGTACTTC; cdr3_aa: CASSEAGGSSYEQYF
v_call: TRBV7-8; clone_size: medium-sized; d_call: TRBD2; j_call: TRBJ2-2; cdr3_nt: TGTGCCAGCAGAACTAGCGGGGCTAACACCGGGGAGCTGTTTTTT; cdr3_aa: CASRTSGANTGELFF
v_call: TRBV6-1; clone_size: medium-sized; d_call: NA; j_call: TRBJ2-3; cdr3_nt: TGTGCCAGCAGTGAAGCGGCACCCGGGCAGGGCACAGATACGCAGTATTTT; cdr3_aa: CASSEAAPGQGTDTQYF
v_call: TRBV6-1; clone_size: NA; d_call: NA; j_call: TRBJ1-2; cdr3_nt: TGTGCCAGCAGTGAAGTGAGGGTCGGCTATGGCTACACCTTC; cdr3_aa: CASSEVRVGYGYTF
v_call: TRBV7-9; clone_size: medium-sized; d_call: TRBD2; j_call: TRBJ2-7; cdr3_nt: TGTGCCAGCAGCCGGACTAGCGGGAGCTACGAGCAGTACTTC; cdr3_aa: CASSRTSGSYEQYF
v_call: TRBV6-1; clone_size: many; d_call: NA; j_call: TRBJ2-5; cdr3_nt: TGTGCCAGCAGTTTGAGGGCGGTGGAGACCCAGTACTTC; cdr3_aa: CASSLRAVETQYF
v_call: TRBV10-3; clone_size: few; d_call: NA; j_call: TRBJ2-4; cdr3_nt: TGTGCCATCAGTGAGGCTAGCGGAATCGGGGGCAATGAGCAGTACTTC; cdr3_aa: CAISEASGIGGNEQYF
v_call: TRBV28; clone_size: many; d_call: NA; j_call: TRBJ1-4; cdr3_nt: TGTGCCAGCAGAGGAGGGGGGCTTTTTGAAAAACTGTTTTTT; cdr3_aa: CASRGGGLFEKLFF
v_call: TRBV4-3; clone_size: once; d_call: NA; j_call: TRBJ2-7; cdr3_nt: TGCGCCAGCAGCCAATTGGGGAGCGGATCCTACGAGCAGTACTTC; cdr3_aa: CASSQLGSGSYEQYF
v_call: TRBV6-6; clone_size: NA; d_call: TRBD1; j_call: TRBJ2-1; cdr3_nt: TGTGCCAGCAGTTACGGGACAGGGGTCTCCAATGAGCAGTTCTTC; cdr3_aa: CASSYGTGVSNEQFF
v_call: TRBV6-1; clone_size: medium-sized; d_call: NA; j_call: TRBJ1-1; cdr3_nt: TGTGCCAGCAGACAAGGGGCAGGAAACACTGAAGCTTTCTTT; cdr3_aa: CASRQGAGNTEAFF
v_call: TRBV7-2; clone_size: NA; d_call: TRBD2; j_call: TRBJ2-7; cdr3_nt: TGTGCCAGCAGCGACACTAGCGGGAGTCAGTACGAGCAGTACTTC; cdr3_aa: CASSDTSGSQYEQYF
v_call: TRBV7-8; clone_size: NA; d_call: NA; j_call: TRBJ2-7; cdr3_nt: TGTGCCAGCAGCTTAAGCCAGGGCGGCCGTACCTACAATGAGCAGTACTTC; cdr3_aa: CASSLSQGGRTYNEQYF
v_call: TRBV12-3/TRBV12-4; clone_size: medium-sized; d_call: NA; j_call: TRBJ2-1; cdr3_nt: TGTGCCAGCAGTAGCTTTAGCGGCCTCTCCTACAATGAGCAGTTCTTC; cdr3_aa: CASSSFSGLSYNEQFF
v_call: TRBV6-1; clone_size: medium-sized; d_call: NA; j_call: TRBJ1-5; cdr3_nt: TGTGCCAGCACTGCCTTCAATCAGCCCCAGCATTTT; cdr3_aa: CASTAFNQPQHF
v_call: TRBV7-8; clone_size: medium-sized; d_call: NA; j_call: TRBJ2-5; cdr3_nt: TGTGCCAGCAGCAGTTCGGGAGAGACCCAGTACTTC; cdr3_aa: CASSSSGETQYF
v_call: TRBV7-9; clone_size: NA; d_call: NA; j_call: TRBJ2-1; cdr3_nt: TGTGCCAGCAGCTTACGTGTGCAAGAGCAGTTCTTC; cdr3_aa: CASSLRVQEQFF
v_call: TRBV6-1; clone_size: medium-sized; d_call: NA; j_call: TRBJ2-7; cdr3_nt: TGTGCCAGCAGTGACTTGAGCGCTCGGTACAATGAGCAGTACTTC; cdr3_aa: CASSDLSARYNEQYF